The source of this TCR beta chain is a study of T cells in Graves' hyperthyroidism and ophthalmopathy. This clonotype was counted at least ten times. RNA transcripts gave rise to amplified TCR beta CDR3 regions. First-round RT-PCR targeting the TCR CDR3 was performed with the HTBI primer set. TCRdb re-analysed the multiplex PCR reads in MiXCR, keeping a single row per CDR3 protein. Of approximately 400,000 distinct CDR3 sequences listed, 14% are singletons. The CDR3 is made up of 13 amino acids. CDR1 is MGHRA, CDR2 YSYEKL, per germline. The V gene lost 3 bases and the J gene lost 1 base, with 5 bases spanning the gap.

The specimen sequenced was blood. This TCR was recovered from a woman aged 30 to 39 with Graves' ophthalmopathy. V and J are TRBV4-1 and TRBJ2-3; D call uncertain. This CDR3 is CASSHPRTDTQYF. The DNA of the CDR3 is TGCGCCAGCAGCCACCCCCGCACAGATACGCAGTATTTT.